These 5 T cell receptor beta chains came from one sample sequenced in a study of shared clonotypes between healthy human individuals. Data came from immunoSEQ multiplex PCR; TCRdb stores just in-frame clones and leaves some out. The table includes 1.5 million to 1.9 million clones, 98% detected once. The source material was naive CD4+ T cells sorted from blood. Indicated subset: CD45RA+ positively selected. These receptors came from a young man in good health.

The rearrangement joins TRBV7-3 to TRBJ1-1, with 10 nucleotides matching TRBD1. V dropped 4 bases and J dropped 1; count of bases not matched to a gene: 6. Per the germline V gene, CDR1 is SGHTA and CDR2 is FQGTGA. The CDR3 spans 16 residues. CDR3 loop: CASSSGQGGTNTEAFF. Here the CDR3 DNA reads TGTGCCAGCAGCTCTGGACAGGGGGGTACGAACACTGAAGCTTTCTTT.

The V and J genes are TRBV7-9 and TRBJ1-3; 7 bases map to TRBD1. CDR1 is SEHNR and CDR2 is FQNEAQ in the germline V gene (reference sequence). The CDR3 is 14 amino acids. The V and J ends lost 5 bases and 2 bases, in that order; junction bases with no gene match: 3. CDR3 in DNA: TGTGCCAGCAGCCACGACAGGGCTGGAAACACCATATATTTT. The encoded protein is CASSHDRAGNTIYF.

The chain employs TRBV11-2 and TRBJ2-1; D tentatively reads TRBD1 or TRBD2 (5 bases each). The V and J ends lost 1 base and 9 bases respectively, with 7 bases between them. The germline V gene encodes CDR1 SGHAT and CDR2 FQNNGV. This CDR3 has 12 amino acids. Here the CDR3 reads CASSLGGGEQFF. CDR3 nucleotides: TGTGCCAGCAGCTTAGGTGGGGGTGAGCAGTTCTTC. Full variable domain (remainder filled in from reference TRBV11-2 and TRBJ2-1): EAGVAQSPRYKIIEKRQSVAFWCNPISGHATLYWYQQILGQGPKLLIQFQNNGVVDDSQLPKDRFSAERLKGVDSTLKIQPAKLEDSAVYLCASSLGGGEQFFGPGTRLTVL.

The chain recombines TRBV9 with TRBJ2-5; tentative D call: TRBD1 (6 bases). The V and J ends lost 0 bases and 5 bases respectively, with 11 bases between them. The CDR3 runs 14 residues. Per the germline V gene, CDR1 is SGDLS and CDR2 is YYNGEE. This chain's CDR3 is CASSVGTAEETQYF. The DNA of the CDR3 is TGTGCCAGCAGCGTAGGGACAGCGGAGGAGACCCAGTACTTC.

J is TRBJ2-3 and V is TRBV5-1; possible D gene TRBD1, 6 bases. Germline V gives CDR1 SGHRS, CDR2 YFSETQ. The CDR3 has 14 amino acids. Trimming cost V 3 bases and J 4 bases, with 12 bases left between them. The chain's CDR3 is CASSSGQPSDTQYF. CDR3 in DNA: TGCGCCAGCAGCTCCGGACAGCCCTCAGATACGCAGTATTTT.